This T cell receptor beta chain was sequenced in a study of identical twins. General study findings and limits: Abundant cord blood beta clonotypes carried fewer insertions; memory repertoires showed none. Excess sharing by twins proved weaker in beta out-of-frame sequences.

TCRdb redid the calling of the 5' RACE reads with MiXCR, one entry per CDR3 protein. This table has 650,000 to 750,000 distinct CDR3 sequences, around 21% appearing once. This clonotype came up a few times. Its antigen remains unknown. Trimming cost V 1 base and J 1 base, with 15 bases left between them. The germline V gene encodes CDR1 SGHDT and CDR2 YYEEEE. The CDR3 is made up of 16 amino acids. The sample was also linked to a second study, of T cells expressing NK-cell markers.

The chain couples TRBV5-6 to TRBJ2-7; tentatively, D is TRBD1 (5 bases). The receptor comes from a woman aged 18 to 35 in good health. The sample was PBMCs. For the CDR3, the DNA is TGTGCCAGCAGCTTGTTCAGCCAGGGATTTTCCTACGAGCAGTACTTC. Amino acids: CASSLFSQGFSYEQYF. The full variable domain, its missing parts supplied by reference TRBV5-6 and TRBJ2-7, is DAGVTQSPTHLIKTRGQQVTLRCSPKSGHDTVSWYQQALGQGPQFIFQYYEEEERQRGNFPDRFSGHQFPNYSSELNVNALLLGDSALYLCASSLFSQGFSYEQYFGPGTRLTVT.